The next 13 T cell receptor beta chains were all read from a single sample in a study of CD8+ T cells in alopecia areata. RNA extraction was followed by reverse transcription into cDNA, which acted as the sequencing template. Method: immunoSEQ multiplex PCR; TCRdb's copy keeps in-frame clones and lacks some. The repertoire holds 200,000 to 250,000 clones, with about 64% as singletons. Treatment defined: oral pan-JAK inhibitor, 5-10 mg twice daily. Source: CD4+ T cells sorted from blood, taken at week 4, from a patient treated with tofacitinib. The receptors originated from a human donor with alopecia areata.

The table lists this clone with a few counts. The V call is TRBV14, the J call TRBJ2-2, with D possibly matching TRBD1 (6 bases). V gave up 5 bases and J gave up 4 bases, with 11 bases separating them. This CDR3 region has 14 residues. The germline CDR1 and CDR2 sequences are SGHDN and FVKESK. The CDR3 reads CASSEQGSTGELFF. The CDR3 DNA reads as TGTGCCAGCAGCGAACAGGGTTCCACCGGGGAGCTGTTTTTT.

The genes are TRBV5-6 and TRBJ1-2; D is possibly TRBD1 (6 bases). The CDR3 loop spans 15 amino acids. The germline V and J ends were trimmed by 2 bases and 4 bases, with 15 bases remaining between them. Germline CDR1 reads SGHDT; CDR2 reads YYEEEE. CDR3 protein: CASSFRGAKTYGYTF. CDR3 sequence (DNA): TGTGCCAGCAGCTTCAGGGGCGCTAAGACCTATGGCTACACCTTC.

This clone appeared a single time. V gene TRBV11-1 combines with J gene TRBJ2-7; TRBD1 matches 10 bases. Looked up from germline, CDR1 is SGHAT and CDR2 is FQDESV (reference sequence). The V and J ends lost 2 bases and 5 bases, in that order; junction bases with no gene match: 18. The CDR3 is 19 amino acids. The CDR3 coding sequence is TGTGCCAGCAGCTTATTGAGGCCTCAGCCGGGACAGGGGAACCACGAGCAGTACTTC. Amino acid sequence: CASSLLRPQPGQGNHEQYF.

This clone was seen a few times. The chain combines TRBV2 with TRBJ2-1; 9 bases are a match to TRBD2. The germline CDR1 and CDR2 sequences are SNHLY and FYNNEI. The CDR3 length is 14 residues. The V gene end was trimmed by 6 bases and the J gene end by 6 bases; junction bases not matched to a gene: 6. CDR3 bases: TGTGCCAGCAGACAGGCTAGCGGGGTCAATGAGCAGTTCTTC. As protein: CASRQASGVNEQFF.

CDR3 amino acids: CASSYLQRLGTNEQYF. The CDR3 DNA sequence: TGTGCCAGCAGTTACCTGCAGAGACTAGGGACTAACGAGCAGTACTTC. The gene calls are TRBV6-6 and TRBJ2-7; TRBD2 aligns across 7 bases. The V gene's germline CDR1 is MNHNY and CDR2 SVGAGI (reference sequence). The CDR3 contains 16 residues. V was clipped by 2 bases and J by 5 bases; unmatched bases: 12.

The chain is built from TRBV7-9 and TRBJ1-6, with D unclear. V was clipped by 6 bases and J by 6 bases, with 6 bases between them. The CDR3 runs 12 residues. CDR1 and CDR2 (germline): SEHNR, FQNEAQ (reference sequence). CDR3 nucleotide sequence: TGTGCCAGCAGTTTGGTTAATTCACCCCTCCACTTT. As protein: CASSLVNSPLHF.

The chain employs TRBV29-1 and TRBJ2-1; D not certain. Germline lookup yields CDR1 SQVTM and CDR2 ANQGSEA. Trimming pared 7 bases from V and 6 bases from J, leaving 7 bases between. The CDR3 has 10 amino acids. The CDR3 nucleotides read TGCAGCGCCGGAACCAATGAGCAGTTCTTC. Its translation: CSAGTNEQFF.

The chain combines TRBV9 with TRBJ1-1, with TRBD1 identical over 8 bases. The CDR3 totals 14 residues. Trimming took 3 bases from V and 5 from J; bases not matched to a gene: 6. Germline loops: CDR1 SGDLS, CDR2 YYNGEE. This CDR3 is CASSAQQGGTEAFF. The CDR3 DNA is TGTGCCAGCAGCGCCCAACAGGGGGGAACTGAAGCTTTCTTT.

J is TRBJ2-7 and V is TRBV19, with D uncertain. With 7 bases removed from V and 5 bases from J, the gap between germline ends came to 18 bases. Per germline, CDR1 LNHDA and CDR2 SQIVND (reference sequence). The length of the CDR3 is 14 residues. The CDR3 loop is CASTPDPGGNEQYF. CDR3 in DNA: TGTGCCAGTACTCCCGACCCAGGTGGCAACGAGCAGTACTTC.

This chain joins TRBV4-3 and TRBJ2-6; a weak D match, TRBD2 (5 bases). Per the germline V gene, CDR1 is LGHNA and CDR2 is YSLEER. V dropped 0 bases and J dropped 0 bases, with 9 bases sitting between them. The CDR3 is 17 residues long. As DNA, the CDR3 is TGCGCCAGCAGCCAAGATTATGGGAGCTCTGGGGCCAACGTCCTGACTTTC. Its translation is CASSQDYGSSGANVLTF.

V is TRBV5-1 and J is TRBJ2-1; D might be TRBD1 or TRBD2, each matching 5 bases. Looked up from germline, CDR1 is SGHRS and CDR2 is YFSETQ. The CDR3 length is 15 residues. V was shortened by 0 bases and J by 6 bases, with 13 bases between the two germline ends. The CDR3 DNA reads TGCGCCAGCAGCTTGGGAGAAAGGGACGGCAATGAGCAGTTCTTC. Translation gives CASSLGERDGNEQFF.

The V call is TRBV20-1, the J call TRBJ1-5, with TRBD1 matching over 12 bases. CDR3 length: 11 residues. After removal of 3 bases from V and 16 bases from J, the junction contained 4 bases not matched to a gene. Germline values: CDR1 DFQATT, CDR2 SNEGSKA (reference sequence). The CDR3, as DNA: TGCAGTGCTAGGGGACAGGGGGCGAGACATTTT. It yields the protein CSARGQGARHF.

The rearrangement uses TRBV18 and TRBJ1-5; 7 bases map to TRBD1. The CDR3 totals 15 residues. CDR1 and CDR2 (germline): KGHSH, LQKENI. The V segment lost 6 bases and the J segment 4 bases; nucleotides outside the gene matches: 9. Here the CDR3 DNA reads TGTGCCAGCTCCTACAGCGGGACAGAGAATCAGCCCCAGCATTTT. Encoded protein: CASSYSGTENQPQHF.